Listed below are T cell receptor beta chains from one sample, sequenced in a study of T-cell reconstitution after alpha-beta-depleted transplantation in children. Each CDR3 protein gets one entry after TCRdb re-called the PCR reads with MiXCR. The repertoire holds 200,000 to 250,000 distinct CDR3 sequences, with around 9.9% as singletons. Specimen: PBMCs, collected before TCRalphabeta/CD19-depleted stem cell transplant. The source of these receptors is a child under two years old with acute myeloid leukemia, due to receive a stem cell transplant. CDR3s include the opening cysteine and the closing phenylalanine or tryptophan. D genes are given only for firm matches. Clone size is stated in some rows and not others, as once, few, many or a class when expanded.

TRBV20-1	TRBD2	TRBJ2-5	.	TGCAGTGCAAGCGGGGCTAGCGGGATAATAGGAGAGACCCAGTACTTC	CSASGASGIIGETQYF
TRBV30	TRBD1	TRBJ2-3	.	TGTGCCTGGTCACGGGACAGATCAGATACGCAGTATTTT	CAWSRDRSDTQYF
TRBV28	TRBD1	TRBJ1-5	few	TGTGCCAGCAGTTCCGGGACAGGGTACCAGCCCCAGCATTTT	CASSSGTGYQPQHF
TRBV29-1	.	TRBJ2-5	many	TGCAGCGTACAGGTGGACCGAGGGGCCCAGTACTTC	CSVQVDRGAQYF
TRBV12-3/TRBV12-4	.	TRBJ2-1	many	TGTGCCAGCAGTTTAAGGAGCAACAATGAGCAGTTCTTC	CASSLRSNNEQFF
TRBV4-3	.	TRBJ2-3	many	TGCGCCAGCAGCCAATCCCTGCAATACACAGATACGCAGTATTTT	CASSQSLQYTDTQYF
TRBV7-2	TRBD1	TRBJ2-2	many	TGTGCCAGCAGCCCTAGTGGGAGACAGGGGATAGCCGGGGAGCTGTTTTTT	CASSPSGRQGIAGELFF
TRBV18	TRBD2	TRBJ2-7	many	TGTGCCAGCTTTTCCGGGACTAGTACCGAGCAGTACTTC	CASFSGTSTEQYF
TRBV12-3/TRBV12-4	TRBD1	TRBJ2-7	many	TGTGCCAGCAGTTTAGGAGGGGGCGAGTACGAGCAGTACTTC	CASSLGGGEYEQYF
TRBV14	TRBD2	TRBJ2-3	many	TGTGCCAGCAGCCCGAGGCTAGCGGGAGAAGTAGATACGCAGTATTTT	CASSPRLAGEVDTQYF
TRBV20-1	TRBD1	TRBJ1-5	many	TGCAGTGCTAAGGCCGGGACAGGTCTAGGGAGGAATCAGCCCCAGCATTTT	CSAKAGTGLGRNQPQHF
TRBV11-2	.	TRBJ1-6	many	TGTGCCAGCAGCTTAGAACGAACCCGTTCACCCCTCCACTTT	CASSLERTRSPLHF
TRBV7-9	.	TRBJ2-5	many	TGTGCCAGCAGCTTAGGGCAATGGGAGACCCAGTACTTC	CASSLGQWETQYF
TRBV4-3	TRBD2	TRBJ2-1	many	TGCGCCAGCAGCCAAGAATTCGGCGCGGGAGGGCCTTACAATGAGCAGTTCTTC	CASSQEFGAGGPYNEQFF
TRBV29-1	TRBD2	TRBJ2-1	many	TGCAGCGTTGAATCTCTAGCGGGGGCCAGCTCCTACAATGAGCAGTTCTTC	CSVESLAGASSYNEQFF
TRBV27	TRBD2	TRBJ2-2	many	TGTGCCAGCAGTCCCGGGACTAGCGGGGTCGGGGAGCTGTTTTTT	CASSPGTSGVGELFF
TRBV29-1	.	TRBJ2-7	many	TGCAGCGTAGGGACCCGGGACACGAGCTCCTACGAGCAGTACTTC	CSVGTRDTSSYEQYF